What follows are 4 T cell receptor beta chains derived from one specimen sequenced in a study of T cell responses to AZD1222 COVID-19 vaccine. Assay: immunoSEQ multiplex PCR; the TCRdb copy retains only in-frame clones and omits some. The profile shows around 28,000 clones, about three quarters of them singletons. Source: peripheral blood, taken on day 0 of AZD1222 vaccination. The receptors here all came from an adult in good health.

The chain employs TRBV9 and TRBJ1-2; TRBD1 agrees at 7 bases. CDR1 and CDR2 from the germline V gene are SGDLS and YYNGEE. This CDR3 has 12 amino acids. The V segment lost 3 bases and the J segment 8 bases; nucleotides outside the gene matches: 4. The CDR3, as DNA: TGTGCCAGCAGCGGACAGGGTAGAGGCTACACCTTC. It codes for CASSGQGRGYTF. Combining the CDR3 with reference TRBV9 and TRBJ1-2 gives the whole variable domain DSGVTQTPKHLITATGQRVTLRCSPRSGDLSVYWYQQSLDQGLQFLIQYYNGEERAKGNILERFSAQQFPDLHSELNLSSLELGDSALYFCASSGQGRGYTFGSGTRLTVV.

The chain uses TRBV19 and TRBJ1-1; no clear D. The length of the CDR3 is 12 residues. Germline CDR1 LNHDA, CDR2 SQIVND (reference sequence). Deletions cut 7 bases from V and 8 bases from J, with 14 bases between. CDR3 nucleotide sequence: TGTGCCAGTATATCCCCAGGTCGGGAAGCTTTCTTT. It is translated as CASISPGREAFF.

This rearrangement joins TRBV6-5 to TRBJ1-3; tentatively, D is TRBD1 (6 bases). This CDR3 region has 15 residues. Trimming stripped 6 bases from V and 0 bases from J, with 12 bases between. The V gene's germline CDR1 is MNHEY and CDR2 SVGAGI. CDR3 sequence (DNA): TGTGCCAGCAGCTCCACAGGGAACTCTGGAAACACCATATATTTT. Protein: CASSSTGNSGNTIYF.

This sequence joins TRBV29-1 and TRBJ1-1, with D perhaps matching TRBD1 (5 bases). V was shortened by 7 bases and J by 5 bases, with 8 bases between the two germline ends. The germline V gene encodes CDR1 SQVTM and CDR2 ANQGSEA. CDR3 length equals 10 residues. The CDR3, as DNA: TGCAGCGCTCAGGGAACTGAAGCTTTCTTT. It encodes CSAQGTEAFF.